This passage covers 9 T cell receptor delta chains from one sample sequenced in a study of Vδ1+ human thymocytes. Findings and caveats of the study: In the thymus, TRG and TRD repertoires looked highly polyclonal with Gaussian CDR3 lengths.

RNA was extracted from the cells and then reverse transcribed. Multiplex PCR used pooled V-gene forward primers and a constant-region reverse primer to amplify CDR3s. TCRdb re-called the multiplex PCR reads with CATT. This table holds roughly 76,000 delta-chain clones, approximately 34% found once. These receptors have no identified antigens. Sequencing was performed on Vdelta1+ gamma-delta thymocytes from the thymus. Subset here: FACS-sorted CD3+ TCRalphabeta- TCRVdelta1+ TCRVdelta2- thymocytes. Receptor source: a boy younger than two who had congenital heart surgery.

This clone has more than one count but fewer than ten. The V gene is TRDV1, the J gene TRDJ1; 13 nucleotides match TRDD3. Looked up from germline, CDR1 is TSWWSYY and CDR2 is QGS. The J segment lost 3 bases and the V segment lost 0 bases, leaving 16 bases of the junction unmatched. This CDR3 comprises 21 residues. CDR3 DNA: TGTGCTCTTGGGGAACTAATTTTGGACCACTGGGGGATACGGGAGGCCGATAAACTCATCTTT. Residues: CALGELILDHWGIREADKLIF.

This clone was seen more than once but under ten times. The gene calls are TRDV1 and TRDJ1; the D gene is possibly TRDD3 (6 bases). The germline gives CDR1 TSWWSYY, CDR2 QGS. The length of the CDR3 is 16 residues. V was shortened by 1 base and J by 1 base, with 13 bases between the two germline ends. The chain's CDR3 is CALGEHWVEVTDKLIF. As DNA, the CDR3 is TGTGCTCTTGGGGAACACTGGGTGGAGGTCACCGATAAACTCATCTTT.

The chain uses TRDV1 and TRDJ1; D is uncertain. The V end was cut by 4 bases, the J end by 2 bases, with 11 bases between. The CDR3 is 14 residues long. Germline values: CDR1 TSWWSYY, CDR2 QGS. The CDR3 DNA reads TGTGCTCTTGGGGGCAAATCCAAGACCGATAAACTCATCTTT. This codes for CALGGKSKTDKLIF.

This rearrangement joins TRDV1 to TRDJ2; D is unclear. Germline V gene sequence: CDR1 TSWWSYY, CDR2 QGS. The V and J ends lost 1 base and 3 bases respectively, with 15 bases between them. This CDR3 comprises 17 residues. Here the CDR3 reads CALGERSSQPMTAQLFF. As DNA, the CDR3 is TGTGCTCTTGGGGAACGTTCGTCCCAACCGATGACAGCACAACTCTTCTTT.

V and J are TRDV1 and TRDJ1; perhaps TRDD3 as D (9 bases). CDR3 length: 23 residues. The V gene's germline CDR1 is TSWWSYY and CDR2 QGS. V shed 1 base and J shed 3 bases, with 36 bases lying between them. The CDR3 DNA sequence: TGTGCTCTTGGGGAACCCGCGACTACTTCCTACAGTATTTGGGGGGATACTCCCGATAAACTCATCTTT. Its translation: CALGEPATTSYSIWGDTPDKLIF.

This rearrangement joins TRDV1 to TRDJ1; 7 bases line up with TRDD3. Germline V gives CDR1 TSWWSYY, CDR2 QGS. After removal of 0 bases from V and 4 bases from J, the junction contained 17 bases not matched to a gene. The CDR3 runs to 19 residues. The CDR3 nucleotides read TGTGCTCTTGGGGAACTCCTACCTGGATACGAGACGTGCTACGATAAACTCATCTTT. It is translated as CALGELLPGYETCYDKLIF.

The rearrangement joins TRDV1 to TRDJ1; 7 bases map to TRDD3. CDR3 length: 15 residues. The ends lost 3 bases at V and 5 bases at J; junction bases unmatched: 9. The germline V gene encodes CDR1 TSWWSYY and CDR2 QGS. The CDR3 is CALGDPFGLGDKLIF. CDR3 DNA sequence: TGTGCTCTTGGGGACCCTTTTGGACTGGGGGATAAACTCATCTTT.

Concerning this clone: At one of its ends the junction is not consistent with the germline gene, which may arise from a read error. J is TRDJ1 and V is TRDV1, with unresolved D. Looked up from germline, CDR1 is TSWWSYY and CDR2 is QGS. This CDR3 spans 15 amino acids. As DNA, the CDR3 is TGTGCTCTTGGGAAACTCAAAACGTACACCGATAAACTCATCTTT. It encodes CALGKLKTYTDKLIF.

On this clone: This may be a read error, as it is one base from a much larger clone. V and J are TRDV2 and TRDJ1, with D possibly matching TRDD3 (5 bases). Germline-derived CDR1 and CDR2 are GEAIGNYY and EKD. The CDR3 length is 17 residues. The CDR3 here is CACATGRVWGGSDKLIF. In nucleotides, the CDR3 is TGTGCCTGTGCCACCGGTCGCGTGTGGGGTGGATCCGATAAACTCATCTTT.